This T cell receptor (beta chain) was obtained from a study of T cell repertoires in cytomegalovirus infection. Study at large: CMV infection together with matching HLA type was indicated by public TCR beta signatures.

TCRdb itself ran the reads through MiXCR, one entry per CDR3 protein. The table lists fewer than 350,000 distinct CDR3 sequences, about a sixth of them singletons. The CDR3 is 15 residues long. The junction had 11 bases not matched to a gene; V was cut back by 3 bases and J by 3 bases. Per the germline V gene, CDR1 is DFQATT and CDR2 is SNEGSKA (reference sequence). With respect to this clonotype: What it recognizes is unknown.

Study-level points and caveats: Summed frequency of shared TCR beta families picked out CMV carriers who also had the relevant HLA. HLA-C-restricted CMV-specific TCR beta clonotypes were dominant in the ex vivo response.

Sequencing was done on a sample of PBMCs. The rearrangement links TRBV20-1 to TRBJ2-7; 7 nucleotides align to TRBD1. The source is a human donor in good health (CMV status not recorded). Some clones in this sample may be carry-over from other donors' samples. CDR3 DNA sequence: TGCAGTGCTAGTCTCCCCTCGGGACAGATCTACGAGCAGTACTTC. It specifies CSASLPSGQIYEQYF.